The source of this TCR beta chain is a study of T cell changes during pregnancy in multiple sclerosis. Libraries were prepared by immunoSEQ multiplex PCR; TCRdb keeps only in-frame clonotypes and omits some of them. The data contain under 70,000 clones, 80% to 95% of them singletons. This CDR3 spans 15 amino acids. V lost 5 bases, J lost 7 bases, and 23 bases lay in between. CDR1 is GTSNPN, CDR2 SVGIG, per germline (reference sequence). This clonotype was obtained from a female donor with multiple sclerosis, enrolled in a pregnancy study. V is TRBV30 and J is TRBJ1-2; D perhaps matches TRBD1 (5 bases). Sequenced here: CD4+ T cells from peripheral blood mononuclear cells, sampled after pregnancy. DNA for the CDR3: TGTGCCTGGGCCCAAAGCGCGGGACTCGGTAGTGGCTACACCTTC. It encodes CAWAQSAGLGSGYTF.